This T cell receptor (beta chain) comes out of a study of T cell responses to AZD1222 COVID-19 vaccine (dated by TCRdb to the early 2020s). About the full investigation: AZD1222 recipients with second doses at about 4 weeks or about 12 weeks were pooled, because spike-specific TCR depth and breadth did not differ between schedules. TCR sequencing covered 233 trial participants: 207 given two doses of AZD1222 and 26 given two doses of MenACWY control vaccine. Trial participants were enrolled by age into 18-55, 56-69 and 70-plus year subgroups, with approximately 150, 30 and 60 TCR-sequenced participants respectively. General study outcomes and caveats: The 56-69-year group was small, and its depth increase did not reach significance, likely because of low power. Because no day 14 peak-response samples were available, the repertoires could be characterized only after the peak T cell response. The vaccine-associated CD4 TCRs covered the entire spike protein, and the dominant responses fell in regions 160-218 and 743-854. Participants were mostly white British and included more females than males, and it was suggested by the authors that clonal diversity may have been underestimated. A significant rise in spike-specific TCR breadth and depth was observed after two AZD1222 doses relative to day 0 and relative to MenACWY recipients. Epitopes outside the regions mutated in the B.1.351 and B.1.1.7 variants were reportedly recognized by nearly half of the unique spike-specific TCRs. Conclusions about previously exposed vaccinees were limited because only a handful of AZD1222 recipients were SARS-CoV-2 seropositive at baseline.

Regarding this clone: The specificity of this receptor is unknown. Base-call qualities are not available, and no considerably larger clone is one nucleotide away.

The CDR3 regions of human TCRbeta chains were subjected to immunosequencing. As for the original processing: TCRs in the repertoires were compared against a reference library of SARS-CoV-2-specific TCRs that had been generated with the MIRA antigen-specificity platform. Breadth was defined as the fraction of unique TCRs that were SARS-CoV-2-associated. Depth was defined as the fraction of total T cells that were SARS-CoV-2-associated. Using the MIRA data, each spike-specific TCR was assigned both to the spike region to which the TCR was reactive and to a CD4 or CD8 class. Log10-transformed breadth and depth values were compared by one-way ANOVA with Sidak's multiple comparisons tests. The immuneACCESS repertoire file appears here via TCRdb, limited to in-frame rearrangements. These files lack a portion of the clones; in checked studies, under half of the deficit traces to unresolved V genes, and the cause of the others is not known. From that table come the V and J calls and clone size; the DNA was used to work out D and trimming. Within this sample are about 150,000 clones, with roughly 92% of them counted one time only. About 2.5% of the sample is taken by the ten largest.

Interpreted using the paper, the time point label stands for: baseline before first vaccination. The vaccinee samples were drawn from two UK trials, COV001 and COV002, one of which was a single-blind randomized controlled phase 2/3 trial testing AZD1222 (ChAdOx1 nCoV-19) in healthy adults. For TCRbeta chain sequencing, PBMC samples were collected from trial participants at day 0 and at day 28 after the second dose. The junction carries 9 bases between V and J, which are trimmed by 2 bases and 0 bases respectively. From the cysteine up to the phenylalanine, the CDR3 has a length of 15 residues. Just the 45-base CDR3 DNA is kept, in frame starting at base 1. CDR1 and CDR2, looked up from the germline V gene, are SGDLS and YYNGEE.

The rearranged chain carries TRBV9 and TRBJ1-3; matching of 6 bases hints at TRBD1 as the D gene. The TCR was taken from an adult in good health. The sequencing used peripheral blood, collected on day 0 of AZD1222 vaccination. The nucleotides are TGTGCCAGCAGCGTGCAGGGGAGCTCTGGAAACACCATATATTTT. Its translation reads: CASSVQGSSGNTIYF.